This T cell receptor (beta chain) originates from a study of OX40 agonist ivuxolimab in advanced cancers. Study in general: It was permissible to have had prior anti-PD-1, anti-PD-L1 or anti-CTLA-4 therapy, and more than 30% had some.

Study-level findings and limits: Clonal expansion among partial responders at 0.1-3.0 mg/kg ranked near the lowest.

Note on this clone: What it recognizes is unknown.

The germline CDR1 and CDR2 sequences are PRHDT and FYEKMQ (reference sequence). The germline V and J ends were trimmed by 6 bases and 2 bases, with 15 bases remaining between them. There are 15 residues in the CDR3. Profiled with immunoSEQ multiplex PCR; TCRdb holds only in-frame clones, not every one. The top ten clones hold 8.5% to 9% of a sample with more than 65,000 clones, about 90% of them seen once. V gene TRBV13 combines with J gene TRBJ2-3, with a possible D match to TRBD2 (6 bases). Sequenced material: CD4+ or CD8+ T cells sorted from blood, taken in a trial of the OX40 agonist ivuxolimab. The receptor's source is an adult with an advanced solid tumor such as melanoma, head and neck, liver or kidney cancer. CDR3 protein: CASRPPGLTTDTQYF. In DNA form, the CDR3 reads TGTGCCAGCAGGCCTCCGGGACTCACCACAGATACGCAGTATTTT.